These 4 T cell receptor beta chains were sequenced from one sample in a study of blood T cell repertoires in COVID-19. Clones were sequenced by immunoSEQ multiplex PCR, and TCRdb holds only the in-frame ones, with some missing. Of roughly 180,000 clones detected, approximately 79% appear once; the ten largest clones hold about 18%. Material: peripheral blood. These receptors were obtained from a man aged 60-69 years with active or convalescent COVID-19.

Remarks on this clone: At one end, the junction sequence differs from germline, possibly due to a read error. The chain carries TRBV6-1 and TRBJ2-5; the D gene could be TRBD1 or TRBD2 (5 bases each). Germline-derived CDR1 and CDR2 are MNHNS and SASEGT. The CDR3 runs to 14 residues. In nucleotides, the CDR3 is TGTGCCAGCGGTGACAGCCTGACTAAAGAGACCCAGTACTTC. Translation gives CASGDSLTKETQYF.

Written as DNA, the CDR3 is TGCGCCAGCAGCCAAGAAGTCGCAGGGGAATATAACACTGAAGCTTTCTTT. Translating gives CASSQEVAGEYNTEAFF. This chain connects TRBV4-3 to TRBJ1-1; tentatively, D is TRBD1 (6 bases). V dropped 0 bases and J dropped 2 bases, with 16 bases sitting between them. Looked up from germline, CDR1 is LGHNA and CDR2 is YSLEER. The CDR3 has 17 amino acids.

This chain joins TRBV6-5 and TRBJ2-6, with D possibly being TRBD1 (6 bases). CDR1 is MNHEY, CDR2 SVGAGI, per germline. With 11 bases removed from V and 9 bases from J, the gap between germline ends came to 17 bases. This CDR3 has 13 amino acids. The CDR3 nucleotides read TGTGCCTCAACAGGGCTTTTGGGCAACGTCCTGACTTTC. This sequence encodes CASTGLLGNVLTF.

The chain links TRBV7-2 to TRBJ2-1, with 7 nucleotides matching TRBD2. The germline CDR1 and CDR2 sequences are SGHTA and FQGNSA. The V segment lost 8 bases and the J segment 6 bases; nucleotides outside the gene matches: 10. The CDR3 consists of 14 residues. The CDR3 nucleotides are TGTGCCAGCGCAAGCGGGATCTTTCCCAATGAGCAGTTCTTC. It translates to CASASGIFPNEQFF.